Shown below are 5 T cell receptor beta chains from a single sample sequenced in a study of T cell clonality in common variable immunodeficiency. Study-wide points: In common variable immunodeficiency, TCR beta chains reportedly carried fewer deletions and N-nucleotide insertions.

Measured with immunoSEQ multiplex PCR; TCRdb has only the in-frame clones, and not every one. This repertoire holds tens of thousands of clones, and none appear only once. Their target antigens are unknown. Sequenced: peripheral blood mononuclear cells. Source of these receptors: a human donor with common variable immunodeficiency.

The CDR3 sequence is CASSLADWNTGELFF. The sequenced part of the CDR3 DNA is TGTGCCAGCAGCTTAGCGGACTGGAACACCGGGGAG. The chain employs TRBV7-2 and TRBJ2-2; TRBD2 is a possible D gene (5 bases). Read coverage stops 3 residues before the CDR3 terminus; the germline J gene supplies the remainder. Germline assignment: CDR1 SGHTA and CDR2 FQGNSA. V lost 0 bases and J lost 1, with 6 bases in between. CDR3 size: 15 residues.

Note on this clone: The read comes to an end 3 residues before the CDR3 does, leaving the germline J gene to fill in the end. V and J are TRBV7-2 and TRBJ1-2; D is possibly TRBD1 (6 bases). Looked up from germline, CDR1 is SGHTA and CDR2 is FQGNSA. This CDR3 is 15 amino acids long. V was trimmed by 1 base and J by 4 bases, leaving 13 bases between them. The covered CDR3 bases are TGTGCCAGCAGCTTAGGCGGGGGGCCAGGCTATGGC. Its protein is CASSLGGGPGYG. The CDR3, in full, reads CASSLGGGPGYGYTF.

Concerning this clone: The read ends 3 residues shy of where the CDR3 ends; the end is completed using the germline J gene. The rearrangement uses TRBV7-9 and TRBJ2-3, with D possibly TRBD2 on 7 matching bases. V was cut by 3 bases and J by 4 bases, with 14 bases left in between. CDR1 is SEHNR and CDR2 is FQNEAQ in the germline V gene (reference sequence). CDR3 size: 15 residues. CDR3 DNA, as far as it was read: TGTGCCAGCAGCTTTAAGGGGGGGCCGTCAGATACG. Its translation: CASSFKGGPSDT. Given in full, the CDR3 is CASSFKGGPSDTQYF.

This clone has just a few counts. Sequencing ends 3 residues short of the CDR3 end; the germline J gene provides the rest. The gene calls are TRBV2 and TRBJ2-3; D is possibly TRBD1 (5 bases). Trimming took 4 bases from V and 1 from J, leaving 9 bases between them. Germline values: CDR1 SNHLY, CDR2 FYNNEI. There are 14 residues in the CDR3. CDR3 in amino acids: CASSGQSGTDTQYF. Incomplete CDR3 DNA: TGTGCCAGCAGTGGACAGAGTGGCACAGATACG.

This clone is judged medium-sized (0.01 to 0.1%). Sequencing ends 3 residues short of the CDR3 end; the germline J gene provides the rest. This chain uses TRBV20-1 with TRBJ1-4; D is possibly TRBD1 (5 bases). Trimming cost V 5 bases and J 3 bases, with 16 bases left between them. CDR3 length: 15 amino acids. Germline CDR1 is DFQATT and CDR2 is SNEGSKA (reference sequence). The part of the CDR3 DNA that was read is TGCAGTGCTCCTTACCCAGGGATTCCTAATGAAAAA. This translates into CSAPYPGIPNEK. The whole CDR3 protein reads CSAPYPGIPNEKLFF.